Each of the 8 T cell receptor beta chains below was sequenced from the same sample in a study of blood T cell repertoires in COVID-19 (TCRdb year 2020). The library was built by means of the immunoSEQ multiplex PCR assay. TCRdb provides this immuneACCESS table in a form limited to in-frame rearrangements. Some clones are lacking; in checked studies, under half of them reflect an unresolved V gene, and why the rest are absent is not known. The sample records around 370,000 clones, around 90% of which are singletons. 6.5% of the sample is taken by the ten largest. The specimen was peripheral blood. Receptors originate from a man younger than 30 with active or convalescent COVID-19.

The gene calls are TRBV29-1 and TRBJ2-7; TRBD1 matches 10 bases. CDR1 and CDR2 from the germline V gene are SQVTM and ANQGSEA. V was pared by 3 bases and J by 1 base, with 0 bases of the junction left unmatched. The CDR3 consists of 13 residues. The chain's CDR3 is CSVEDRGSYEQYF. CDR3 sequence (DNA): TGCAGCGTTGAGGACAGGGGGTCCTACGAGCAGTACTTC.

This chain joins TRBV4-2 and TRBJ1-2; TRBD1 aligns across 7 bases. This CDR3 contains 14 residues. Germline trimming cut 0 bases from V and 4 bases from J; bases unmatched to any gene: 2. CDR1 is LGHNA, CDR2 YNFKEQ, per germline. CDR3 sequence reads: CASSQDRGTYGYTF. CDR3 DNA sequence: TGTGCCAGCAGCCAAGACAGGGGGACCTATGGCTACACCTTC.

This chain joins TRBV3-1 (or the pseudogene TRBV3-2) and TRBJ2-3, with 13 positions matching TRBD2. CDR1 LGHDT and CDR2 YNNKEL come from the germline V gene (reference sequence). The CDR3 length is 17 residues. The J segment lost 6 bases and the V segment lost 0 bases, leaving 6 bases of the junction unmatched. CDR3 residues: CASSQDRTSGREDTQYF. DNA of the CDR3: TGTGCCAGCAGCCAAGATAGGACTAGCGGGAGAGAGGATACGCAGTATTTT.

This clone was recorded once. V is TRBV28 and J is TRBJ2-7; 9 bases fit TRBD2. The length of the CDR3 is 16 residues. V dropped 3 bases and J dropped 2; count of bases not matched to a gene: 8. Germline CDR1 reads MDHEN; CDR2 reads SYDVKM. The CDR3 spells CASSLGSGGIPYEQYF. The CDR3 DNA sequence: TGTGCCAGCAGTTTGGGTAGCGGGGGCATTCCCTACGAGCAGTACTTC.

The chain links TRBV29-1 to TRBJ1-2; D remains ambiguous. CDR1 SQVTM and CDR2 ANQGSEA come from the germline V gene. This CDR3 is 13 amino acids long. V lost 6 bases and J 5 bases, leaving 16 bases between the germline ends. The CDR3 coding sequence is TGCAGCGTACATAAGACGGAGGGATATGGCTACACCTTC. Its protein product is CSVHKTEGYGYTF.

The chain is built from TRBV3-1 (or the pseudogene TRBV3-2) and TRBJ1-3; TRBD1 aligns across 7 bases. The CDR3 is made up of 18 amino acids. Germline V gene sequence: CDR1 LGHDT, CDR2 YNNKEL (reference sequence). J gave up 5 bases and V 0 bases, and 13 bases lay outside the gene matches. The CDR3 sequence is CASSQDTFLRGQRNTIYF. CDR3 nucleotides: TGTGCCAGCAGCCAAGATACGTTCCTGAGGGGGCAGAGAAACACCATATATTTT.

The chain employs TRBV7-9 and TRBJ1-6, with 7 bases lining up with TRBD1. In germline, CDR1 is SEHNR, CDR2 FQNEAQ (reference sequence). The CDR3 has 15 amino acids. The V gene end was trimmed by 6 bases and the J gene end by 8 bases; junction bases not matched to a gene: 10. CDR3 nucleotides: TGTGCCAGCAGATGGTCAGGGGGAAACGATTCACCCCTCCACTTT. It is translated as CASRWSGGNDSPLHF. Variable domain in full (rest from reference TRBV7-9 and TRBJ1-6): DTGVSQNPRHKITKRGQNVTFRCDPISEHNRLYWYRQTLGQGPEFLTYFQNEAQLEKSRLLSDRFSAERPKGSFSTLEIQRTEQGDSAMYLCASRWSGGNDSPLHFGNGTRLTVT.

The rearrangement uses TRBV19 and TRBJ2-3; a possible D gene is TRBD1 (6 bases). This CDR3 comprises 15 residues. Trimming pared 1 base from V and 3 bases from J, leaving 11 bases between. CDR1 is LNHDA and CDR2 is SQIVND in the germline V gene (reference sequence). The DNA for the CDR3 is TGTGCCAGTAGTATAGTGTGGACAGTTACAGATACGCAGTATTTT. Translation gives CASSIVWTVTDTQYF.